This T cell receptor (beta chain) was profiled in a study of T-cell memory formation after mild COVID-19. Looking at the study overall: Largely, TCR clusters stayed within a single donor.

CDR1 and CDR2 (germline): SGHAT, FQNNGV. The CDR3 sequence is 14 residues long. The V end lost 3 bases, the J end lost 5 bases, and 14 bases lay between the germline ends. Study outcomes and limitations: Day 15 to 85 contractors were CD4/CD8 balanced; later expanders leaned CD4+. Shrinking CD4+ clones were chiefly CM and EM; CD8+ ones were chiefly EMRA. Nothing confirmed that second-wave clones peaking on day 37 were specific for SARS-CoV-2.

In regard to this clonotype: Its specificity is unknown.

TCRdb ran MiXCR on the 5' RACE reads and lists one entry per CDR3 protein. The sample carries about 260,000 distinct CDR3 sequences, 16% recorded once. The clonotype comes from a man aged 18 to 30 who had mild COVID-19 (a few samples of this study predate the infection). Cell type and time point are not known. This chain uses TRBV11-2 with TRBJ2-7; D perhaps matches TRBD1 (6 bases). Sequenced sample: PBMCs or a T cell subset sorted from them (not recorded which). The CDR3 DNA reads TGTGCCAGCAGCTTGGGGACACAAGGGAACGAGCAGTACGTC. It codes for CASSLGTQGNEQYV.